These 13 T cell receptor beta chains were sequenced from one sample in a study of PD-L1 blockade in urothelial cancer. The protocol was immunoSEQ multiplex PCR, while the TCRdb copy is restricted to in-frame clones and leaves out a portion. The repertoire includes approximately 39,000 clones, more than 85% of them detected once, and around 2% sits in the top ten. This sample comprised PBMCs, obtained around atezolizumab (anti-PD-L1) treatment. The receptor set was obtained from a man aged 60-69 years with urothelial cancer.

The gene calls are TRBV14 and TRBJ2-1, with TRBD2 identical over 7 bases. V lost 4 bases to trimming and J lost 1 base; unmatched junction nucleotides: 1. This CDR3 comprises 14 residues. Germline values: CDR1 SGHDN, CDR2 FVKESK. This CDR3 reads CASSREGSYNEQFF. The CDR3 nucleotides are TGTGCCAGCAGCCGGGAGGGATCCTACAATGAGCAGTTCTTC.

In its sample, this clone was seen a few times. V usage is TRBV9 and J usage is TRBJ1-1; D ambiguous. V dropped 4 bases and J dropped 5 bases, with 21 bases sitting between them. CDR1 SGDLS and CDR2 YYNGEE come from the germline V gene. The CDR3 has 16 residues. CDR3 sequence (DNA): TGTGCCAGCAGCTCCGGGGAACTCAACCCACCGACTGAAGCTTTCTTT. It yields the protein CASSSGELNPPTEAFF.

The chain couples TRBV6-1 to TRBJ1-5, with D maybe TRBD1 (5 bases). Trimming pared 3 bases from V and 3 bases from J, leaving 9 bases between. Per germline, CDR1 MNHNS and CDR2 SASEGT. CDR3 length: 14 amino acids. This chain's CDR3 is CASSDRGNNQPQHF. The CDR3 region has the DNA TGTGCCAGCAGTGATAGGGGAAACAATCAGCCCCAGCATTTT.

The rearrangement joins TRBV5-1 to TRBJ2-1; 11 bases line up with TRBD2. V shed 4 bases and J 9 bases; nucleotides not matched to a gene: 3. CDR1 SGHRS and CDR2 YFSETQ come from the germline V gene. The CDR3 loop spans 13 amino acids. CDR3 in DNA: TGCGCCAGCAGCGCCGGGACTAGCGGTGAGCAGTTCTTC. It codes for CASSAGTSGEQFF.

This chain connects TRBV4-2 to TRBJ2-5; TRBD2 agrees at 11 bases. J gave up 5 bases and V 4 bases, and 6 bases lay outside the gene matches. The CDR3 length is 15 residues. Germline V lookup: CDR1 LGHNA, CDR2 YNFKEQ. The DNA for the CDR3 is TGTGCCAGCAGCCCGGCTAGCGGGGGGAGGGAGACCCAGTACTTC. It yields the protein CASSPASGGRETQYF.

The chain recombines TRBV10-3 with TRBJ2-3; the D gene is possibly TRBD2 (6 bases). Germline CDR1 reads ENHRY; CDR2 reads SYGVKD. The CDR3 contains 13 residues. Trimming took 5 bases from V and 2 from J, leaving 8 bases between them. The CDR3 loop is CAISRTNTDTQYF. In nucleotides, the CDR3 is TGTGCCATCAGTAGGACTAACACAGATACGCAGTATTTT.

The chain carries TRBV5-1 and TRBJ2-7; D is possibly TRBD2 (5 bases). Per the germline V gene, CDR1 is SGHRS and CDR2 is YFSETQ. This CDR3 has 14 residues. The germline V and J ends were trimmed by 4 bases and 5 bases, with 16 bases remaining between them. CDR3 sequence: CASSPPGVDHEQYF. For the CDR3, the DNA is TGCGCCAGCAGCCCGCCCGGGGTGGACCACGAGCAGTACTTC.

V usage is TRBV4-2 and J usage is TRBJ2-1, with D maybe TRBD2 (6 bases). CDR3 length: 16 amino acids. Trimming removed 3 bases at V and 3 bases at J, with 15 bases between. From germline, CDR1 is LGHNA and CDR2 YNFKEQ. Here the CDR3 DNA reads TGTGCCAGCAGCCATGGCGGGGAAGGGGACTACAATGAGCAGTTCTTC. Translated, it gives CASSHGGEGDYNEQFF.

The rearrangement joins TRBV18 to TRBJ2-7; a possible D gene is TRBD1 (5 bases). V was pared by 3 bases and J by 2 bases, with 14 bases between. The CDR3 consists of 15 residues. Germline CDR1 is KGHSH and CDR2 is LQKENI. The CDR3, as DNA: TGTGCCAGCTCACCCCCCCAAGGGGATACCTACGAGCAGTACTTC. Translating it yields CASSPPQGDTYEQYF.

The J gene is TRBJ2-3, the V gene TRBV5-1, with 9 bases fitting TRBD2. Germline loops: CDR1 SGHRS, CDR2 YFSETQ. J lost 6 bases, V lost 8 bases, and 10 bases had no gene match. This CDR3 contains 14 residues. CDR3 protein: CASRLAETEDTQYF. CDR3 nucleotide sequence: TGCGCCAGTAGACTAGCGGAAACGGAGGATACGCAGTATTTT.

This clone was counted a single time. The chain couples TRBV5-4 to TRBJ2-2; a possible D gene is TRBD2 (6 bases). V lost 0 bases and J lost 1, with 7 bases in between. Germline-derived CDR1 and CDR2 are SGHNT and YYREEE (reference sequence). The CDR3 sequence is 15 residues long. This CDR3 is CASSLGLVNTGELFF. The DNA of the CDR3 is TGTGCCAGCAGCTTGGGACTAGTGAACACCGGGGAGCTGTTTTTT.

V gene TRBV7-8 combines with J gene TRBJ2-5; D is possibly TRBD2 (6 bases). With 2 bases removed from V and 0 bases from J, the gap between germline ends came to 10 bases. The CDR3 is 15 residues long. The V gene's germline CDR1 is SGHVS and CDR2 FQNEAQ. The CDR3 region has the DNA TGTGCCAGCAGCTTACCCCGGGACTACCAAGAGACCCAGTACTTC. This encodes CASSLPRDYQETQYF.

The CDR3 sequence is CASSSWVRTSQRDEQFF. As DNA, the CDR3 is TGTGCCAGTAGTTCTTGGGTCCGGACTAGCCAGAGAGATGAGCAGTTCTTC. J is TRBJ2-1 and V is TRBV19; 8 bases agree with TRBD2. Germline CDR1 LNHDA, CDR2 SQIVND (reference sequence). The CDR3 extends over 17 amino acids. After removal of 5 bases from V and 8 bases from J, the junction contained 17 bases not matched to a gene.